A single sample gave rise to the 21 T cell receptor beta chains below, sequenced in a study of blood T cells in healthy people across ages. For the second PCR, which ran for about 7 to 11 cycles, a sample-barcoded 5' primer and a J-beta primer mix were used. MiXCR was run by TCRdb on the 5' RACE reads, yielding one entry per CDR3 protein. The sample has 1.5 million to 2 million distinct CDR3 sequences, roughly 27% seen once. The material sequenced was blood. All receptors come from a woman between 25 and 40 years old in good health.

For this clonotype: Possible read error: a much larger clone is one base away. The rearrangement uses TRBV9 and TRBJ2-7, with D perhaps TRBD1 (5 bases). The CDR3 loop spans 16 amino acids. Germline V gives CDR1 SGDLS, CDR2 YYNGEE. The chain's CDR3 is CASSVAGMGPPYGQYF. The CDR3, as DNA: TGTGCCAGCAGCGTAGCTGGAATGGGGCCTCCTTACGGGCAGTACTTC.

This clonotype was seen more than once but under ten times. V usage is TRBV7-9 and J usage is TRBJ2-5, with 7 positions matching TRBD2. Germline CDR1 SEHNR, CDR2 FQNEAQ (reference sequence). The J segment lost 4 bases and the V segment lost 4 bases, leaving 6 bases of the junction unmatched. This CDR3 has 14 amino acids. The CDR3: CASSSPAGVETQYF. The CDR3 bases are TGTGCCAGCAGCTCACCCGCGGGGGTAGAGACCCAGTACTTC.

This clonotype was seen a few times. J is TRBJ2-1 and V is TRBV20-1, with D perhaps being TRBD1 or TRBD2 (5 bases each). CDR3 length: 13 amino acids. The V end was cut by 6 bases, the J end by 5 bases, with 14 bases between. Germline-derived CDR1 and CDR2 are DFQATT and SNEGSKA (reference sequence). CDR3 region: CSAPGPANNEQFF. CDR3 in DNA: TGCAGTGCCCCGGGACCAGCAAACAATGAGCAGTTCTTC.

The rearrangement joins TRBV10-2 to TRBJ2-1; 9 nucleotides agree with TRBD2. The V and J ends lost 2 bases and 3 bases, in that order; junction bases with no gene match: 8. The CDR3 has 17 residues. The germline CDR1 and CDR2 sequences are WSHSY and SAAADI. The CDR3 DNA sequence: TGCGCCAGCAGTGAGCAAATAGCGGGGGCGGACTACAATGAGCAGTTCTTC. Its protein product is CASSEQIAGADYNEQFF.

The V call is TRBV6-1, the J call TRBJ2-3, with 11 bases fitting TRBD2. Germline V gives CDR1 MNHNS, CDR2 SASEGT. Unmatched junction bases numbered 11, after V lost 6 bases and J lost 0 bases. The CDR3 spans 18 residues. The CDR3 here is CASRPLAGGAFSTDTQYF. CDR3 bases: TGTGCCAGCAGACCCCTAGCGGGAGGAGCCTTTAGCACAGATACGCAGTATTTT.

Points on this clonotype: A clone one base away is much larger, so this may be a read error. The gene calls are TRBV29-1 and TRBJ2-3, with D possibly matching TRBD1 (6 bases). This CDR3 comprises 12 residues. CDR1 is SQVTM and CDR2 is ANQGSEA in the germline V gene. The chain's CDR3 is CSTTGQSDTQDF. CDR3 DNA: TGCAGCACTACGGGACAATCAGATACGCAGGATTTT.

This clonotype was counted at least ten times. The CDR3 coding sequence is TGTGCCAGCAGCTTAGTGACAGCGTCCAGGGAGCAGTACTTC. Translating it yields CASSLVTASREQYF. This chain uses TRBV7-2 with TRBJ2-7; maybe TRBD1 (5 bases). The germline V gene has CDR1 SGHTA and CDR2 FQGNSA. This CDR3 has 14 residues. V lost 1 base to trimming and J lost 7 bases, with 14 bases between them.

The chain joins TRBV4-3 to TRBJ1-4, with unresolved D. Deletions cut 3 bases from V and 5 bases from J, with 16 bases between. CDR3 length: 16 residues. Germline-derived CDR1 and CDR2 are LGHNA and YSLEER. CDR3: CASSHDSDPANEKLFF. CDR3 nucleotide sequence: TGCGCCAGCAGCCATGACTCGGACCCCGCAAATGAAAAACTGTTTTTT.

The chain employs TRBV7-2 and TRBJ1-1; 8 nucleotides match TRBD1. From germline, CDR1 is SGHTA and CDR2 FQGNSA. This CDR3 spans 16 amino acids. With 6 bases clipped from V and 1 base from J, the junction kept 10 bases outside the gene matches. CDR3 bases: TGTGCCAGCAGGGGGAGGACAGGGATCCCGAACACTGAAGCTTTCTTT. Protein: CASRGRTGIPNTEAFF.

The gene calls are TRBV28 and TRBJ1-4; D is unclear. V lost 2 bases and J 10 bases, leaving 17 bases between the germline ends. CDR3 size: 15 residues. CDR1 and CDR2 from the germline V gene are MDHEN and SYDVKM. CDR3 bases: TGTGCCAGCAGTTTAGATGACCGCCGTTCGGGAAAACTGTTTTTT. Translated, it gives CASSLDDRRSGKLFF.

This chain's CDR3 is CASSLGMGRNTEAFF. CDR3 nucleotide sequence: TGCGCCAGCAGCTTGGGGATGGGCAGGAACACTGAAGCTTTCTTT. V usage is TRBV5-1 and J usage is TRBJ1-1, with D unclear. The CDR3 runs 15 residues. V was clipped by 0 bases and J by 1 base, with 10 bases between them. Germline CDR1 reads SGHRS; CDR2 reads YFSETQ.

This clonotype appeared a few times. This rearrangement joins TRBV12-3 or TRBV12-4 to TRBJ2-1; D not resolved. The V end was cut by 5 bases, the J end by 10 bases, with 18 bases between. CDR3 length: 14 residues. The CDR3 nucleotides are TGTGCCAGCAGTATCCGATTCAACGGAGCGGAGCAGTTCTTC. Encoded protein: CASSIRFNGAEQFF.

The genes are TRBV7-2 and TRBJ1-2, with 7 positions matching TRBD1. The junction had 15 bases not matched to a gene; V was cut back by 11 bases and J by 6 bases. Germline-derived CDR1 and CDR2 are SGHTA and FQGNSA. CDR3 length: 14 residues. The CDR3 region is CAGPRQGVIDGYTF. The CDR3 nucleotides are TGTGCCGGCCCCCGACAGGGTGTAATTGATGGCTACACCTTC.

This chain connects TRBV10-2 to TRBJ2-2; D gene ambiguous. The CDR3 is 13 residues long. Germline values: CDR1 WSHSY, CDR2 SAAADI. Deletions cut 4 bases from V and 6 bases from J, with 9 bases between. Written as DNA, the CDR3 is TGCGCCAGCAGTGCGGGCCTGCCCGGGGAGCTGTTTTTT. Its translation: CASSAGLPGELFF.

This clonotype occurred a few times. The DNA for the CDR3 is TGTGCCAGCAGCGTAAGCCGGGGCTACAATGAGCAGTTCTTC. Residues: CASSVSRGYNEQFF. The chain joins TRBV7-2 to TRBJ2-1, with D possibly matching TRBD2 (5 bases). The CDR3 totals 14 residues. V lost 5 bases and J 3 bases, leaving 11 bases between the germline ends. Germline CDR1 and CDR2: SGHTA and FQGNSA. Full variable domain (rest looked up from reference TRBV7-2 and TRBJ2-1): GAGVSQSPSNKVTEKGKDVELRCDPISGHTALYWYRQSLGQGLEFLIYFQGNSAPDKSGLPSDRFSAERTGGSVSTLTIQRTQQEDSAVYLCASSVSRGYNEQFFGPGTRLTVL.

For this clonotype: This may stem from a read error, because a much larger clone lies one nucleotide away. The rearrangement uses TRBV28 and TRBJ2-7; 7 nucleotides agree with TRBD1. The CDR3 has 17 residues. Germline V gene lookup returns CDR1 MDHEN and CDR2 SYDVKM. This chain's CDR3 is CASSLQGSTIFLYEQDF. DNA of the CDR3: TGTGCCAGCAGCCTACAGGGGTCCACGATATTTCTCTACGAGCAGGACTTC.

Details on this clonotype: A read error is possible here, since a much larger clone lies one base away. The chain uses TRBV28 and TRBJ2-4, with no clear D. V lost 8 bases, J lost 13 bases, and 27 bases lay in between. The CDR3 runs 15 residues. The V gene's germline CDR1 is MDHEN and CDR2 SYDVKM. CDR3 sequence: CASQPRRVPQEAQYF. In nucleotides, the CDR3 is TGTGCCAGCCAGCCCCGACGAGTCCCTCAAGAGGCCCAGTACTTC.

About this clonotype: One end of the junction does not line up with germline, which may come from a read error. The chain combines TRBV12-3 or TRBV12-4 with TRBJ2-5; perhaps TRBD2 as D (5 bases). The CDR3 has 14 residues. CDR3 coding DNA: TGTGCCGGCAGTCACATCGGACGCGGGGAGACCCAGTACTTC. It codes for CAGSHIGRGETQYF.

This chain connects TRBV24-1 to TRBJ2-4, with D perhaps assigned TRBD1 or TRBD2 (5 bases each). Judging by the DNA end, TRBJ2-7 fits better; the J call may be wrong. In germline, CDR1 is KGHDR, CDR2 SFDVKD. The CDR3 spans 14 residues. In DNA, the CDR3 is TGTGCCACCAGTGACAAGAGGGGTTCCTACGAGCAGTACTTC. Its translation is CATSDKRGSYEQYF.

On this clonotype: A much larger clone lies one base from this, so it may be a read error. The gene calls are TRBV10-3 and TRBJ2-6; D could derive from TRBD1 or TRBD2 (5 bases each). The germline CDR1 and CDR2 sequences are ENHRY and SYGVKD. The CDR3 is 19 amino acids. As DNA, the CDR3 is TGTGCCAACGGTCCGGCACCCGCCTGGGAGCTGGTCGGGGCCAACGTCCTGGCTTTC. Translation: CANGPAPAWELVGANVLAF.

Only a few counts were recorded for this clonotype. The chain joins TRBV5-5 to TRBJ1-3, with D possibly TRBD1 on 5 matching bases. The ends were cut back, 0 bases at V and 4 bases at J, with 17 bases in the middle. Germline CDR1 SGHKS, CDR2 YYEKEE (reference sequence). The length of the CDR3 is 17 residues. CDR3 residues: CASSLVPWTGTGNTIYF. Written as DNA, the CDR3 is TGTGCCAGCAGCTTGGTCCCATGGACCGGGACCGGAAACACCATATATTTT.